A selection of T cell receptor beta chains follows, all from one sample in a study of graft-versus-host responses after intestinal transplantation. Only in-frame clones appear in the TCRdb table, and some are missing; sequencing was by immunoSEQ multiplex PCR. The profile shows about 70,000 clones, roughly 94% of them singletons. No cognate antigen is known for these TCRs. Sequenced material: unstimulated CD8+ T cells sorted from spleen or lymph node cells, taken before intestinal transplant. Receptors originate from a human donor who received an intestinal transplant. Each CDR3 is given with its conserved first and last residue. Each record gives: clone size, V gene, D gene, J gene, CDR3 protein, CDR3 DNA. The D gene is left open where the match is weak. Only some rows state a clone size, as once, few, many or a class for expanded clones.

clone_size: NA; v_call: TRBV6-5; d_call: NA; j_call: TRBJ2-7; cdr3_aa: CASRLTGRSSYEQYF; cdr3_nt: TGTGCCAGCAGATTAACTGGACGGTCCTCCTACGAGCAGTACTTC
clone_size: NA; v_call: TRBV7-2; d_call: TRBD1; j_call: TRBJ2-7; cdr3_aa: CASSSWTGPDYEQYF; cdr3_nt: TGTGCCAGCAGCTCCTGGACAGGCCCCGACTACGAGCAGTACTTC
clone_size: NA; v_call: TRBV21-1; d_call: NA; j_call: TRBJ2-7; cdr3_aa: CASSKGKAGRGPDYEQYF; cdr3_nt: TGTGCCAGCAGCAAAGGAAAAGCGGGAAGGGGACCGGATTACGAGCAGTACTTC
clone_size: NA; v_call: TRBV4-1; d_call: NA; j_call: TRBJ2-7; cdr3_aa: CASSQAPWTLSSYEQYF; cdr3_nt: TGCGCCAGCAGCCAAGCCCCCTGGACCCTGAGCTCCTACGAGCAGTACTTC
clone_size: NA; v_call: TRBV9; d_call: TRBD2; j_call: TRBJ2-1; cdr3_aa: CASSVGAGGPDEQFF; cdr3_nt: TGTGCCAGCAGCGTTGGAGCGGGAGGGCCGGATGAGCAGTTCTTC
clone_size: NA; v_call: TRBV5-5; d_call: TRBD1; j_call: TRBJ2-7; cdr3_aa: CASSPPGTGGYEQYF; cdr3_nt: TGTGCCAGCAGCCCACCCGGGACAGGGGGCTACGAGCAGTACTTC
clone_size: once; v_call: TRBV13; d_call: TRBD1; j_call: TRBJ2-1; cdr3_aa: CASSLGGQGYEQFF; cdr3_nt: TGTGCCAGCAGCTTAGGGGGACAGGGGTATGAGCAGTTCTTC
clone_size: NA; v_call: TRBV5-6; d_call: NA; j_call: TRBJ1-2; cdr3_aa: CASSLLTDYGYTF; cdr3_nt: TGTGCCAGCAGCTTGCTGACAGACTATGGCTACACCTTC
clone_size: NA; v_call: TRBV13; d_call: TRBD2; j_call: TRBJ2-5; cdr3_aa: CASSLASGRAQETQYF; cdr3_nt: TGTGCCAGCAGCTTAGCTAGCGGGAGGGCCCAAGAGACCCAGTACTTC
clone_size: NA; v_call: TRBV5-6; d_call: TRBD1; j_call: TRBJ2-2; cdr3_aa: CASSTGVGGGELFF; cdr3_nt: TGTGCCAGCAGCACAGGGGTTGGGGGCGGGGAGCTGTTTTTT
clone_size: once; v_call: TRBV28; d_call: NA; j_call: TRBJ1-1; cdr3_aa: CASIKLGLGNTEAFF; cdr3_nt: TGTGCCAGCATCAAACTGGGGTTAGGGAACACTGAAGCTTTCTTT
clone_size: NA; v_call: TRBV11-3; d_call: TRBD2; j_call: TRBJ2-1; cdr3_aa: CASSSRPAGGSSYNEQFF; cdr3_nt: TGTGCCAGCAGCTCTAGACCAGCGGGAGGGAGCTCCTACAATGAGCAGTTCTTC
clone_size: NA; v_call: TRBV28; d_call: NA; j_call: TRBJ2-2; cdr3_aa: CASSSRDIDGPLSTGELFF; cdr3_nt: TGTGCCAGCAGTTCCCGGGACATTGATGGCCCCCTCTCCACCGGGGAGCTGTTTTTT
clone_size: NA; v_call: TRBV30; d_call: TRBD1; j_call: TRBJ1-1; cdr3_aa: CAWSHTGGTEAFF; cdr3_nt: TGTGCCTGGAGCCATACAGGGGGAACTGAAGCTTTCTTT
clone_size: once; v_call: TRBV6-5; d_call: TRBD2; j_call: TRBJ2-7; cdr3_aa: CASSYSGAGVGEQYF; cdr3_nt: TGTGCCAGCAGTTACTCGGGAGCGGGAGTAGGCGAGCAGTACTTC
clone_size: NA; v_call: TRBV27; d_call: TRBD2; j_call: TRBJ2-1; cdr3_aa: CASSPIPPGGRIGPDEQFF; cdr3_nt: TGTGCCAGCAGTCCTATCCCGCCTGGCGGGAGAATAGGCCCCGATGAGCAGTTCTTC
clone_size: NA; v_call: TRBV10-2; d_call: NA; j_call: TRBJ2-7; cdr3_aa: CASSEGAPYEQYF; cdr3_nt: TGCGCCAGCAGTGAGGGGGCCCCCTACGAGCAGTACTTC
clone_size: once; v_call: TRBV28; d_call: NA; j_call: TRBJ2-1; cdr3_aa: CASSLILRRTYWGTDEQFF; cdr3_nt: TGTGCCAGCAGTTTAATTCTACGTCGGACTTACTGGGGCACTGATGAGCAGTTCTTC
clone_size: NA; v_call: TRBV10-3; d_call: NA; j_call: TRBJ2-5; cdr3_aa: CAISGPPWGTQYF; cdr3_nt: TGTGCCATCAGTGGGCCCCCCTGGGGGACCCAGTACTTC
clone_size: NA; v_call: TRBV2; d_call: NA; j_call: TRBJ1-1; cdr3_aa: CASSRGGMGTEAFF; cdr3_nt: TGTGCCAGCAGTCGGGGGGGAATGGGCACTGAAGCTTTCTTT
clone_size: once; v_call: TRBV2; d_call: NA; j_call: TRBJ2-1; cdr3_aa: CASSSNEQFF; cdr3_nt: TGTGCCAGCAGTAGCAATGAGCAGTTCTTC
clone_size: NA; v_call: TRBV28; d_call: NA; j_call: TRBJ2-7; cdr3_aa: CASQTMDEQYF; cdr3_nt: TGTGCCAGCCAAACCATGGACGAGCAGTACTTC
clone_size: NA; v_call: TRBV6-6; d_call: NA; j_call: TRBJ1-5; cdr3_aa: CASSYSEYNQPQHF; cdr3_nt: TGTGCCAGCAGTTACTCGGAGTACAATCAGCCCCAGCATTTT
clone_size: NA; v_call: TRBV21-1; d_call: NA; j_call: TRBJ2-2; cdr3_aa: CASSIGGAGDTGELFF; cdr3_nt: TGTGCCAGCAGCATCGGCGGGGCAGGGGACACCGGGGAGCTGTTTTTT
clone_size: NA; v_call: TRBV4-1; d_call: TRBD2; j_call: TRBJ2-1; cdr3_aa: CASKASGTDGNEQFF; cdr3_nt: TGCGCCAGCAAGGCTAGCGGGACAGACGGCAATGAGCAGTTCTTC
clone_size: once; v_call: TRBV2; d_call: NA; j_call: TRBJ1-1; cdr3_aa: CASKLNTKAFF; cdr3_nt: TGTGCCAGCAAGTTGAACACTAAAGCTTTCTTT
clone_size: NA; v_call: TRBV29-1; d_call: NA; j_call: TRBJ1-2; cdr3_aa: CSVEVRGGYTF; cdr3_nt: TGCAGCGTTGAAGTCCGCGGTGGCTACACCTTC
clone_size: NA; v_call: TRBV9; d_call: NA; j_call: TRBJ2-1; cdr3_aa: CASSVEGGSYNEQFF; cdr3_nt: TGTGCCAGCAGCGTAGAAGGGGGTTCCTACAATGAGCAGTTCTTC
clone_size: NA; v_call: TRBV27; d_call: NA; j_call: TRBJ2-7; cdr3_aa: CASSDLYEQYF; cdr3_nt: TGTGCCAGCAGTGACCTATACGAGCAGTACTTC
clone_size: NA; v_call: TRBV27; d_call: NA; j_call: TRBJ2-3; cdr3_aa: CASSLSNTQYF; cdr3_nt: TGTGCCAGCAGTTTATCAAATACGCAGTATTTT
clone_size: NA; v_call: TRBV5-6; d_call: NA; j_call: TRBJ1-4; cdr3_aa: CASSLAVQGFNEKLFF; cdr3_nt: TGTGCCAGCAGCTTGGCTGTCCAGGGCTTTAATGAAAAACTGTTTTTT
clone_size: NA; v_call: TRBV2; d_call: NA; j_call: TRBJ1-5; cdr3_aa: CASSEALGGNQPQHF; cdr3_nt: TGTGCCAGCAGTGAAGCGCTTGGGGGGAATCAGCCCCAGCATTTT
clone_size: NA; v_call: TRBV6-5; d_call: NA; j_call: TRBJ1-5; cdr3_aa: CASRNGDQPQHF; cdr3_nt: TGTGCCAGCCGGAACGGGGATCAGCCCCAGCATTTT
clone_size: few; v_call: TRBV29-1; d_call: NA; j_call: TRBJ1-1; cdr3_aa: CSVEDLNTEAFF; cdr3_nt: TGCAGCGTTGAAGATCTCAACACTGAAGCTTTCTTT
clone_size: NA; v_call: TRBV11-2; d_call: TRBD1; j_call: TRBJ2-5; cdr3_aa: CASSLGQTQETQYF; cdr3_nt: TGTGCCAGCAGCTTGGGACAGACCCAAGAGACCCAGTACTTC
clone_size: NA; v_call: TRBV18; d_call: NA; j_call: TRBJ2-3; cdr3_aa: CASSPPRRDTQYF; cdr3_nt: TGTGCCAGCTCACCACCCAGGCGAGATACGCAGTATTTT
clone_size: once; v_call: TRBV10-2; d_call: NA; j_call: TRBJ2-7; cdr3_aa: CASSAGQAGAMGIYEQYF; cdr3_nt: TGCGCCAGCAGTGCTGGACAGGCGGGAGCCATGGGGATCTACGAGCAGTACTTC
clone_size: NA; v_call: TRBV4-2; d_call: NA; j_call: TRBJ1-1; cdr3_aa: CASSQGFTEAFF; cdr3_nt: TGTGCCAGCAGCCAAGGGTTTACTGAAGCTTTCTTT
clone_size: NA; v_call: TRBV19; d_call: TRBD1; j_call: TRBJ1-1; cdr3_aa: CASSQGTGRGEAFF; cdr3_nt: TGTGCCAGTAGTCAGGGGACAGGGCGGGGGGAAGCTTTCTTT
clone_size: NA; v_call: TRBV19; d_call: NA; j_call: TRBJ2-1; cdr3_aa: CASSMDTIQGWGYNEQFF; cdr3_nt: TGTGCCAGTAGTATGGATACTATTCAGGGGTGGGGATACAATGAGCAGTTCTTC
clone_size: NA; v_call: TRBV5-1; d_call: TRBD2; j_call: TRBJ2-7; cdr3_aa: CASSTGTNSYEQYF; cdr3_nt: TGCGCCAGCAGCACCGGGACTAACTCCTACGAGCAGTACTTC
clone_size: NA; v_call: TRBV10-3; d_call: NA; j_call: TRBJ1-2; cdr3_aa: CAISVLGLNYGYTF; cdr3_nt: TGTGCCATCAGTGTGTTAGGCCTCAACTATGGCTACACCTTC